Sequencing of this T cell receptor (beta chain) was carried out in a study of post-analysis software for immune sequencing data. About the research overall: The disease courses spanned relapsing-remitting, secondary progressive and progressive-relapsing forms of multiple sclerosis.

Germline V gives CDR1 SNHLY, CDR2 FYNNEI. The CDR3 runs 12 residues. Study-wide points: TRBV segments more frequent in patients than in controls numbered about 5 and included TRBV5-6, TRBV5-1 and TRBV20-1. With F measure, samples from one preparation batch clustered together strongly. Controls significantly exceeded multiple sclerosis patients in normalized Chao1 diversity.

Comments on this clonotype: Its target is not known. Germline and junction disagree at one end, which may indicate a read error.

Unique molecular identifiers were carried by the TCR beta cDNA libraries. T cells numbering 1 to 10 million yielded cDNA molecules that totaled some 500,000. TCRdb itself ran the PCR reads through MiXCR, one entry per CDR3 protein. The data contain about 810,000 distinct CDR3 sequences, about 57% of them singletons. Sample: blood. The clonotype was recovered from a girl aged 10-17 years with multiple sclerosis. The chain links TRBV2 to TRBJ2-6; D possibly uses TRBD1 or TRBD2 (5 bases each). The CDR3 DNA sequence: TGTGCCAGCACGCGAGGGGCCAACGTCCGGACTTTC. This translates into CASTRGANVRTF. The variable domain in full, completed from reference TRBV2 and TRBJ2-6, reads EPEVTQTPSHQVTQMGQEVILRCVPISNHLYFYWYRQILGQKVEFLVSFYNNEISEKSEIFDDQFSVERPDGSNFTLKIRSTKLEDSAMYFCASTRGANVRTFGAGSRLTVL.